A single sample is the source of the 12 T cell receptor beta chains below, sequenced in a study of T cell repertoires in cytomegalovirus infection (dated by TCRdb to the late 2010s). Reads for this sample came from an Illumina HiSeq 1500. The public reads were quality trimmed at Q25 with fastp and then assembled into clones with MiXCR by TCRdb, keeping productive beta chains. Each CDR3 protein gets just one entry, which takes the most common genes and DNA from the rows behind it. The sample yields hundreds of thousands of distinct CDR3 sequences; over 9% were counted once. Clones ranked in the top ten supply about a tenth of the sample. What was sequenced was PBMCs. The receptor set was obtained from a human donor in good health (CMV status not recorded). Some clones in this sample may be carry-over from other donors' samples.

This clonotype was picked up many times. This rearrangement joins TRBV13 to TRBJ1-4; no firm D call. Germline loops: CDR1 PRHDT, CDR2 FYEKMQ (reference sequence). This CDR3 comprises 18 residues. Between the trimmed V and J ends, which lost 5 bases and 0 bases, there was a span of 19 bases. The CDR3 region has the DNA TGTGCCAGCAGCCGAGCGGGCAGGTCGATTGCAACTAATGAAAAACTGTTTTTT. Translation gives CASSRAGRSIATNEKLFF.

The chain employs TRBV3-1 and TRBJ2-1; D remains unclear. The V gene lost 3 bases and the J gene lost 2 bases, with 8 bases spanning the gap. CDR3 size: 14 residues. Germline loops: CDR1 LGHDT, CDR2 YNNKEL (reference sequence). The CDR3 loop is CASSQGSAYNEQFF. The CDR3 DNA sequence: TGTGCCAGCAGCCAGGGGTCAGCCTACAATGAGCAGTTCTTC.

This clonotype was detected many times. The DNA for the CDR3 is TGTGCCATCAGACCCGGACAGGGGGCTACTAATAGCAATCAGCCCCAGCATTTT. Its protein product is CAIRPGQGATNSNQPQHF. The chain links TRBV10-3 to TRBJ1-5, with 11 bases lining up with TRBD1. CDR1 is ENHRY, CDR2 SYGVKD, per germline. The V and J ends lost 6 bases and 0 bases, in that order; junction bases with no gene match: 10. CDR3 length: 18 amino acids.

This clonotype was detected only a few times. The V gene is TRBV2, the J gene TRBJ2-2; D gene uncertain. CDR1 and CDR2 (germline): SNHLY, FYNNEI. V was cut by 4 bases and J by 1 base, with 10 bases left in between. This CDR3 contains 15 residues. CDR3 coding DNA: TGTGCCAGCAGTGCCGCCTTAGTGAACACCGGGGAGCTGTTTTTT. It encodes CASSAALVNTGELFF.

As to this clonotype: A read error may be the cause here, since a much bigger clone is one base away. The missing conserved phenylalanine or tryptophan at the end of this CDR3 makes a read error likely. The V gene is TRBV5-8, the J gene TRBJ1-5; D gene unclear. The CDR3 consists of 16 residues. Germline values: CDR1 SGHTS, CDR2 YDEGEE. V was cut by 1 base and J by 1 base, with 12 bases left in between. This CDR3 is CASSLMRARSNQPQHC. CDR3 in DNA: TGTGCCAGCAGCTTGATGAGGGCTAGGAGCAATCAGCCCCAGCATTGT.

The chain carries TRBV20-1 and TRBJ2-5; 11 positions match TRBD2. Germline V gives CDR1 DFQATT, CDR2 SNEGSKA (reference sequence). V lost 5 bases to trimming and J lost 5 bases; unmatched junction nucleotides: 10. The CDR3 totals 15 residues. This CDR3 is CSAGLSGRARETQYF. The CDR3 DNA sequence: TGCAGTGCTGGCCTTAGCGGGAGGGCCCGTGAGACCCAGTACTTC.

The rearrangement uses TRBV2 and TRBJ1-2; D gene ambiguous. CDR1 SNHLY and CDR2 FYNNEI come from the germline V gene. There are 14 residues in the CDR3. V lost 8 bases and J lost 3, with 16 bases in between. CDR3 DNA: TGTGCCAGCTCCTCGCGAAGTGGGGACTATGGCTACACCTTC. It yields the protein CASSSRSGDYGYTF.

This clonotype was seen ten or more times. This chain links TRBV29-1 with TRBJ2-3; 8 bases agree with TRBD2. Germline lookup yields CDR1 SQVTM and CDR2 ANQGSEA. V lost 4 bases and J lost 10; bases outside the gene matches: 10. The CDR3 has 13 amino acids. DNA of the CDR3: TGCAGCGTTGTAGCGGGATCCCTCAAGGCGCAGTATTTT. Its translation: CSVVAGSLKAQYF.

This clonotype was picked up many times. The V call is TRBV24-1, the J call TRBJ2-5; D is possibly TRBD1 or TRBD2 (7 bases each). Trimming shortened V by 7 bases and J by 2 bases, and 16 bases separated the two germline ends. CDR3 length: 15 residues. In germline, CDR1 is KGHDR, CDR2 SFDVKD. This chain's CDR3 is CATSGGTDSQETQYF. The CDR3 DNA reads TGTGCCACCAGCGGGGGGACAGACAGTCAAGAGACCCAGTACTTC.

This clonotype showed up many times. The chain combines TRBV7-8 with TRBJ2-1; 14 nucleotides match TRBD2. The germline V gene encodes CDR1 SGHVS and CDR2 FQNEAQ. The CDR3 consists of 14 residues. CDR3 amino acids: CAASRLAGGSEQFF. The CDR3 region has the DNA TGTGCAGCTTCCCGACTAGCGGGGGGGTCTGAGCAGTTCTTC.

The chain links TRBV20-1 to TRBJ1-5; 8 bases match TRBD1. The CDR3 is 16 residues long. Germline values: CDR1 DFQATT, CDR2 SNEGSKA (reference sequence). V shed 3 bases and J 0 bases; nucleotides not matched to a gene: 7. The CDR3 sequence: CSARAEDRASNQPQHF. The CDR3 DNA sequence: TGCAGTGCTAGGGCCGAGGACAGGGCTAGCAATCAGCCCCAGCATTTT.

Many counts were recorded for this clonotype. This CDR3 is CASSPEFQDEQYF. The CDR3 DNA sequence: TGTGCCAGTAGTCCCGAATTCCAAGACGAGCAGTACTTC. This chain uses TRBV19 with TRBJ2-7; D remains unclear. With 5 bases removed from V and 5 bases from J, the gap between germline ends came to 13 bases. This CDR3 region has 13 residues. CDR1 and CDR2 (germline): LNHDA, SQIVND (reference sequence).